What follows describes a single TCR beta chain. These data belong to a study of blood T cell repertoires in COVID-19. Here immunoSEQ multiplex PCR was the method, and the copy in TCRdb shows in-frame clones only, minus some. The sample carries about 29,000 clones, over 70% recorded once. The sequence was collected from a woman between 70 and 85 years old with active or convalescent COVID-19. Specimen: peripheral blood.

The CDR3 bases are TGCAGCGTTCGCCAGGGCCCGCAGCAGTTCTTC. Translated: CSVRQGPQQFF. The J gene is TRBJ2-1, the V gene TRBV29-1; D perhaps matches TRBD1 (5 bases). Germline CDR1 and CDR2: SQVTM and ANQGSEA. Trimming removed 5 bases at V and 11 bases at J, with 13 bases between. This CDR3 has 11 residues.